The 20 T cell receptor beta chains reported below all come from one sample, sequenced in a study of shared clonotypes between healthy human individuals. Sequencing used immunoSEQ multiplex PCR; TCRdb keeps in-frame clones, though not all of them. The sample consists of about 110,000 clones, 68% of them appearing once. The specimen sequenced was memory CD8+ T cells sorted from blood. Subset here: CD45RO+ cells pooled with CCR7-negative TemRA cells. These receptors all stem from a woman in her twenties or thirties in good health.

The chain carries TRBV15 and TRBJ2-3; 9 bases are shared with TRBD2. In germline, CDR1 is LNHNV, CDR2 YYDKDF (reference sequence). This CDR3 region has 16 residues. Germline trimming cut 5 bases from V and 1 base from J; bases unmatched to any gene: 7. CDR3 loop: CATSVSSGTGTDTQYF. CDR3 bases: TGTGCCACCAGCGTTTCTAGCGGGACCGGCACAGATACGCAGTATTTT.

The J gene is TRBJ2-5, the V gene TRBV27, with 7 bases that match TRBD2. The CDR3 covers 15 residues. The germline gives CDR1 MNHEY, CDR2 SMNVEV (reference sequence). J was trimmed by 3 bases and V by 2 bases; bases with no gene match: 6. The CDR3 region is CASSLNAGVKETQYF. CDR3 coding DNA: TGTGCCAGCAGTTTAAACGCGGGAGTGAAAGAGACCCAGTACTTC.

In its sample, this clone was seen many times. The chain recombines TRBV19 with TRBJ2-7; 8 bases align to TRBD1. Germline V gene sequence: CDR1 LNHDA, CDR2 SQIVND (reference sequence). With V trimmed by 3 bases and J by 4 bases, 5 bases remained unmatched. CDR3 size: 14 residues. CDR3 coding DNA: TGTGCCAGTAGTATCTCGACAGGGGCGTACGAGCAGTACTTC. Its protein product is CASSISTGAYEQYF.

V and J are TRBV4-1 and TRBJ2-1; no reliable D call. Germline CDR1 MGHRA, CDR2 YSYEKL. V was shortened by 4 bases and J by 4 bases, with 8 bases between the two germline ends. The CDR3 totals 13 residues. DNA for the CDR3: TGCGCCAGCAGCCGAATCTGGTACAATGAGCAGTTCTTC. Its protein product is CASSRIWYNEQFF.

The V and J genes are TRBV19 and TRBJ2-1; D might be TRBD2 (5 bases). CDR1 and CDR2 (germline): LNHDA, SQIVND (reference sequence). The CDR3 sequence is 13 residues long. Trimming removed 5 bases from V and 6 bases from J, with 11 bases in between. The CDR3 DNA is TGTGCCAGTAGTGCAACTCTAGCCAATGAGCAGTTCTTC. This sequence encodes CASSATLANEQFF.

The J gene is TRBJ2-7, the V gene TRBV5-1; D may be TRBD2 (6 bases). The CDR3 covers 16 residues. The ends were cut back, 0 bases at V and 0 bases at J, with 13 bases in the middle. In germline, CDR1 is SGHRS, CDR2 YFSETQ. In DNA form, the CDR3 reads TGCGCCAGCAGCTTGGAGGTAGCGGAAAACTCCTACGAGCAGTACTTC. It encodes CASSLEVAENSYEQYF. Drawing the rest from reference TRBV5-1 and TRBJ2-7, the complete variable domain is KAGVTQTPRYLIKTRGQQVTLSCSPISGHRSVSWYQQTPGQGLQFLFEYFSETQRNKGNFPGRFSGRQFSNSRSEMNVSTLELGDSALYLCASSLEVAENSYEQYFGPGTRLTVT.

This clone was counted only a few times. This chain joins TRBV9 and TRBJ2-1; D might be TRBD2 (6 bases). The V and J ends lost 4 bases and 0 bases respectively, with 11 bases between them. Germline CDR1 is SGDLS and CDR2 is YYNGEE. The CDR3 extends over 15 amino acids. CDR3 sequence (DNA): TGTGCCAGCAGCCCCCCGGGGGTCTCCTACAATGAGCAGTTCTTC. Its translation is CASSPPGVSYNEQFF. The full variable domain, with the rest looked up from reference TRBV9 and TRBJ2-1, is DSGVTQTPKHLITATGQRVTLRCSPRSGDLSVYWYQQSLDQGLQFLIQYYNGEERAKGNILERFSAQQFPDLHSELNLSSLELGDSALYFCASSPPGVSYNEQFFGPGTRLTVL.

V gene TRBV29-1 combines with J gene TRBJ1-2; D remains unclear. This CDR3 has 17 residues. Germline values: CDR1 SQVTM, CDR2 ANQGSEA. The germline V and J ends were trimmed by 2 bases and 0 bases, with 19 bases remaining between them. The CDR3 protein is CSVEYVWSKETNYGYTF. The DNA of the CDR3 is TGCAGCGTTGAATACGTCTGGAGCAAGGAGACTAACTATGGCTACACCTTC.

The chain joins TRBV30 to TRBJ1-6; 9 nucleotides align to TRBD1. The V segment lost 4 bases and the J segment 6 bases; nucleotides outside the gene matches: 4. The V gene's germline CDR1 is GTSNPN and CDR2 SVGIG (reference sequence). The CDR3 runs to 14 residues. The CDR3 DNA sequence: TGTGCCTGGACTGCGGGACAGGGTAATTCACCCCTCCACTTT. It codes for CAWTAGQGNSPLHF.

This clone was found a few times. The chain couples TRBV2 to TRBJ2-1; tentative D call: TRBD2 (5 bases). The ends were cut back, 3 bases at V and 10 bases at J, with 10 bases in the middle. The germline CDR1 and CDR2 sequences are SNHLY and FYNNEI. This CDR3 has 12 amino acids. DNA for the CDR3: TGTGCCAGCAGTGATTGGAGGCTCGAGCAGTTCTTC. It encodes CASSDWRLEQFF.

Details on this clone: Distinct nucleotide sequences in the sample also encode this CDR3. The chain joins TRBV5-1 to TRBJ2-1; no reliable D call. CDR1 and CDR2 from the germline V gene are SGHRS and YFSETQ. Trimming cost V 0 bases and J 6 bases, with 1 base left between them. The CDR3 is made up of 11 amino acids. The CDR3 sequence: CASSLGNEQFF. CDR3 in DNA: TGCGCCAGCAGCTTGGGCAATGAGCAGTTCTTC.

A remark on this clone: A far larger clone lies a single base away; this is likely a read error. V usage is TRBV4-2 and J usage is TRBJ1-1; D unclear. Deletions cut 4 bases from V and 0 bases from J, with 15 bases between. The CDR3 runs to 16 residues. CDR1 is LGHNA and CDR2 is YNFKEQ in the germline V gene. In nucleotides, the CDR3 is TGTGCCAGCAGCCGACGCCTTGGACGGTTGAACACTGAAGCTTTCTTT. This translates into CASSRRLGRLNTEAFF.

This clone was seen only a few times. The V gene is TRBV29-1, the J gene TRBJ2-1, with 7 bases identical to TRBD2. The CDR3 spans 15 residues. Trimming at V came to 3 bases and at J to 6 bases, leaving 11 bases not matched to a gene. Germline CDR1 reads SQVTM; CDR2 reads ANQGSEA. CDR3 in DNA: TGCAGCGTTGAGGGCGGGAGAGTATCGGGCAATGAGCAGTTCTTC. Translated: CSVEGGRVSGNEQFF.

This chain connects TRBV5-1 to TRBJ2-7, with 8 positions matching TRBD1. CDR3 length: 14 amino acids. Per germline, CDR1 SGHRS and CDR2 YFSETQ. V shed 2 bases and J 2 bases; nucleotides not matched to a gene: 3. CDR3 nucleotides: TGCGCCAGCAGCTTCCGGGACAGGCCCTACGAGCAGTACTTC. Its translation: CASSFRDRPYEQYF. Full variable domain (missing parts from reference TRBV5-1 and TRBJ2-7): KAGVTQTPRYLIKTRGQQVTLSCSPISGHRSVSWYQQTPGQGLQFLFEYFSETQRNKGNFPGRFSGRQFSNSRSEMNVSTLELGDSALYLCASSFRDRPYEQYFGPGTRLTVT.

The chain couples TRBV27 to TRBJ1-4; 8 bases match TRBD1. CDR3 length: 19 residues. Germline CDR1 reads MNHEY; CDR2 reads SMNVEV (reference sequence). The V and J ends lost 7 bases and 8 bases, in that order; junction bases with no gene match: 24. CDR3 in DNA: TGTGCCAGCACCTTGAACGTTCTGCCAGGGGGCTCGAGGGGGGAAAAACTGTTTTTT. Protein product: CASTLNVLPGGSRGEKLFF.

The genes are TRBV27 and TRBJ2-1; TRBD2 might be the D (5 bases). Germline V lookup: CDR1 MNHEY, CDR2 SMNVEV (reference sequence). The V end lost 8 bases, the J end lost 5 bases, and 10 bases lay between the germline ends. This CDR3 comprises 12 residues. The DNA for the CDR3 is TGTGCCAGCCGGACTTTGAACAATGAGCAGTTCTTC. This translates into CASRTLNNEQFF.

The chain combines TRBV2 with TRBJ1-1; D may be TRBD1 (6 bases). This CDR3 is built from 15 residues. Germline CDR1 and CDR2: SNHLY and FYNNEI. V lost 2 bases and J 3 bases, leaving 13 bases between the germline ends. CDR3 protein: CASSEIYRDDTEAFF. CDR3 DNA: TGTGCCAGCAGTGAAATTTACAGGGACGACACTGAAGCTTTCTTT.

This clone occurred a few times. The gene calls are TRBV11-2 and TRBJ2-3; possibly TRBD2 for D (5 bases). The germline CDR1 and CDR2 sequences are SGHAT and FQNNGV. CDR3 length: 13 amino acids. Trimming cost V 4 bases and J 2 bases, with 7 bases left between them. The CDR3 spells CASSSGNTDTQYF. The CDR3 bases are TGTGCCAGCAGCTCGGGAAACACAGATACGCAGTATTTT.

In nucleotides, the CDR3 is TGTGCCAGCAGCTTGGGGCTAGCTAACTATGGCTACACCTTC. This gives the protein CASSLGLANYGYTF. V usage is TRBV4-2 and J usage is TRBJ1-2; possible D gene TRBD1, 5 bases. CDR3 size: 14 residues. Looked up from germline, CDR1 is LGHNA and CDR2 is YNFKEQ. Trimming pared 5 bases from V and 0 bases from J, leaving 10 bases between.

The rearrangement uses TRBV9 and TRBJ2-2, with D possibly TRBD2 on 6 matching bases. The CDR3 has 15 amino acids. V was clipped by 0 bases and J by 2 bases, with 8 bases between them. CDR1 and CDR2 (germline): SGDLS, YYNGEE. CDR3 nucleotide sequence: TGTGCCAGCAGCGTAGATGGGACTAACACCGGGGAGCTGTTTTTT. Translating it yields CASSVDGTNTGELFF.